Described below is a single T cell receptor beta chain sequence and its context. What it binds is not known. The data were produced by immunoSEQ multiplex PCR, yet TCRdb's version contains in-frame clones alone and is incomplete. This repertoire shows 40,000 to 50,000 clones, roughly 89% found once; its top ten account for around 0.7%. Before regulatory T cell sorting, thawed PBMCs rested overnight at 37°C in 200 IU/ml IL-2. This record comes from a study of Tregs in tolerant kidney transplant recipients. Study-level points and caveats: The most relevant donor-specific Treg TCRbeta repertoire apparently came from expansion with activated donor B cells.

CDR1 and CDR2 from the germline V gene are SNHLY and FYNNEI. V was pared by 2 bases and J by 6 bases, with 8 bases between. This CDR3 is 13 amino acids long. This chain uses TRBV2 with TRBJ2-1; D call uncertain. The sample consisted of Tregs from blood. The sequence was collected from a human donor in good health. CDR3 sequence: CASSELESNEQFF. The CDR3 bases are TGTGCCAGCAGTGAATTAGAGAGCAATGAGCAGTTCTTC.